The rows below give T cell receptor beta chains drawn from one sample of a study of spatial heterogeneity in lung cancer. TCRdb recomputed calls from the 5' RACE reads with MiXCR, one row per CDR3 protein. The data contain around 2,400 distinct CDR3 sequences, about 1.8% of them singletons. The sample consisted of normal lung tissue next to the tumor, taken at surgery. The receptor source for this set is a male donor with early-stage non-small cell lung cancer. CDR3s include the opening cysteine and the closing phenylalanine or tryptophan. D genes are given only for firm matches. A row's size may be missing; if present it is once, few, many or a size class.

V gene	D gene	clone size	J gene	CDR3 protein	CDR3 DNA
TRBV19	-	medium-sized	TRBJ2-1	CASSMWSRVNEQFF	TGTGCCAGTAGTATGTGGTCGAGAGTCAATGAGCAGTTCTTC
TRBV19	-	medium-sized	TRBJ1-1	CASHRGGGVTEAFF	TGTGCCAGCCATCGGGGGGGGGGAGTGACTGAAGCTTTCTTT
TRBV5-1	-	medium-sized	TRBJ2-7	CASSSTTSYEQYF	TGCGCCAGCAGCTCCACTACCTCCTACGAGCAGTACTTC
TRBV19	-	medium-sized	TRBJ2-3	CASSPLRGRGQDTQYF	TGTGCCAGTAGCCCCCTTAGGGGGAGGGGGCAAGATACGCAGTATTTT
TRBV18	-	medium-sized	TRBJ2-7	CASSPPTLRDEQYF	TGTGCCAGCTCACCACCAACCCTACGGGACGAGCAGTACTTC
TRBV29-1	-	few	TRBJ2-1	CSVREEFEQFF	TGCAGCGTCCGAGAGGAATTCGAGCAGTTCTTC
TRBV7-2	-	medium-sized	TRBJ1-1	CASSYDWGAFF	TGTGCCAGCAGCTACGACTGGGGAGCTTTCTTT
TRBV6-5	TRBD2	many	TRBJ2-5	CASRSSGGETQYF	TGTGCCAGCAGATCTAGCGGGGGAGAGACCCAGTACTTC
TRBV6-5	TRBD1	medium-sized	TRBJ2-2	CASAPADRGLKNTGELFF	TGTGCCAGCGCTCCGGCAGACAGGGGGCTCAAGAACACCGGGGAGCTGTTTTTT
TRBV6-5	TRBD2	medium-sized	TRBJ2-3	CASSPRTSGGRPGSTDTQYF	TGTGCCAGCAGCCCTAGGACTAGCGGGGGGCGACCGGGCAGCACAGATACGCAGTATTTT
TRBV11-1	TRBD2	medium-sized	TRBJ2-1	CASSSSGGLYNEQFF	TGTGCCAGCAGCTCAAGCGGGGGGCTTTACAATGAGCAGTTCTTC
TRBV11-3	-	many	TRBJ1-1	CASSPGREREAFF	TGTGCCAGCAGCCCTGGGAGAGAGAGGGAAGCTTTCTTT
TRBV7-2	-	-	TRBJ2-1	CANSPMYEQFF	TGTGCCAACAGCCCTATGTATGAGCAGTTCTTC
TRBV4-1	-	medium-sized	TRBJ2-1	CASSEGWSEQFF	TGCGCCAGCAGCGAGGGGTGGAGTGAGCAGTTCTTC
TRBV19	-	medium-sized	TRBJ2-1	CASRRSASYNEQFF	TGTGCCAGTAGACGTTCAGCCTCCTACAATGAGCAGTTCTTC
TRBV12-3/TRBV12-4	-	large	TRBJ2-3	CASSIGTASTDTQYF	TGTGCCAGCAGTATAGGAACCGCTAGCACAGATACGCAGTATTTT
TRBV6-4	TRBD1	medium-sized	TRBJ1-1	CASSDLEIDRENTEAFF	TGTGCCAGCAGTGACCTCGAGATCGACAGGGAAAACACTGAAGCTTTCTTT
TRBV12-2	-	medium-sized	TRBJ1-2	CASRLVRLFKETRTSYGYTF	TGTGCAAGTCGCTTAGTACGTCTTTTTAAGGAGACAAGAACTTCTTATGGCTACACCTTC
TRBV6-5	-	many	TRBJ1-2	CASSYLGAINYGYTF	TGTGCCAGCAGTTACTTGGGGGCCATAAACTATGGCTACACCTTC
TRBV20-1	-	many	TRBJ1-5	CSAPDWDGAGHF	TGCAGTGCCCCAGATTGGGATGGAGCTGGGCATTTT
TRBV29-1	-	medium-sized	TRBJ1-1	CSASSLRDTEAFF	TGCAGCGCCTCGTCCCTTCGGGACACTGAAGCTTTCTTT
TRBV5-6	TRBD1	medium-sized	TRBJ2-3	CASSFLGGHGTDTQYF	TGTGCCAGCAGCTTTCTAGGGGGCCATGGCACAGATACGCAGTATTTT
TRBV12-3/TRBV12-4	-	medium-sized	TRBJ1-1	CASSFRLRGVNTEAFF	TGTGCCAGCAGTTTTCGGTTGAGGGGGGTAAACACTGAAGCTTTCTTT
TRBV7-9	-	many	TRBJ2-3	CASSLGLVDTQYF	TGTGCCAGCAGCTTAGGGCTTGTAGATACGCAGTATTTT
TRBV28	-	-	TRBJ1-2	CASSLTENDGDTF	TGTGCCAGCAGTTTAACAGAAAACGATGGCGACACCTTC
TRBV4-2	-	many	TRBJ1-5	CASSRNRVRDHRLPQHF	TGTGCCAGCAGCCGGAACAGGGTGCGGGACCATCGGTTGCCCCAGCATTTT
TRBV7-8	-	many	TRBJ2-5	CATQWGGRGGQETQYF	TGTGCCACCCAATGGGGGGGGCGCGGGGGCCAAGAGACCCAGTACTTC
TRBV6-2/TRBV6-3	-	medium-sized	TRBJ2-1	CASSYSLNAAFYNEQFF	TGTGCCAGCAGTTACTCCCTAAATGCGGCATTTTACAATGAGCAGTTCTTC
TRBV4-1	-	medium-sized	TRBJ2-1	CASSPRVGHNEQFF	TGCGCCAGCAGCCCGCGGGTTGGCCACAATGAGCAGTTCTTC
TRBV28	TRBD1	many	TRBJ1-1	CASSALTGYTEAFF	TGTGCCAGCAGTGCGCTGACAGGGTACACTGAAGCTTTCTTT
TRBV10-3	-	medium-sized	TRBJ2-7	CATLGRDEQYF	TGTGCCACCCTCGGGCGGGACGAGCAGTACTTC
TRBV7-9	-	medium-sized	TRBJ2-1	CASRRWDTGSNEQFF	TGTGCCAGCAGACGATGGGACACCGGGAGCAATGAGCAGTTCTTC
TRBV29-1	TRBD2	medium-sized	TRBJ2-2	CSAVGLAGGWDTGELFF	TGCAGCGCCGTGGGACTAGCGGGGGGTTGGGACACCGGGGAGCTGTTTTTT
TRBV28	-	medium-sized	TRBJ2-1	CASSLRLPGSSYNEQFF	TGTGCCAGCAGTCTCCGCCTGCCAGGCAGCTCCTACAATGAGCAGTTCTTC
TRBV20-1	TRBD1	many	TRBJ2-7	CSARDSLLPGQGRYEQYF	TGCAGTGCTAGAGATAGTCTTCTTCCGGGACAGGGGCGCTACGAGCAGTACTTC
TRBV2	-	medium-sized	TRBJ1-3	CARSAGDSGNTIYF	TGTGCCAGAAGTGCGGGAGACTCTGGAAACACCATATATTTT
TRBV30	TRBD2	medium-sized	TRBJ2-7	CAWSATGGGAYEQYF	TGTGCCTGGAGTGCAACGGGGGGGGGCGCCTACGAGCAGTACTTC
TRBV5-6	-	many	TRBJ2-7	CASTTRGTCYEQYF	TGTGCCAGCACAACCAGGGGGACTTGCTACGAGCAGTACTTC
TRBV20-1	-	medium-sized	TRBJ2-3	CSAPTRTDTQYF	TGCAGTGCCCCGACGAGAACAGATACGCAGTATTTT
TRBV7-9	-	medium-sized	TRBJ1-5	CASSLDEADSGRPQHF	TGTGCCAGCAGCTTAGACGAGGCGGACAGTGGTCGACCCCAGCATTTT